This entry concerns a single T cell receptor (beta chain). Its antigen is as yet unknown. Patients with uncontrolled infections, other autoimmune diseases, pregnancy or lactation were excluded. Diagnoses rested on clinical symptoms, serum thyroxine and TRAb, thyroid ultrasound and orbital computed tomography. This sample is part of a study of T cells in Graves' hyperthyroidism and ophthalmopathy. The CDR3 regions of TCR beta were amplified from RNA transcripts. With the HTBI primer set, the TCR CDR3 went through a first round of RT-PCR. TCRdb independently ran MiXCR on the multiplex PCR reads; one entry per CDR3 protein. The sample lists roughly 400,000 distinct CDR3 sequences, about an eighth occurring once. Whole-study results and caveats: Peripheral blood also featured most of the thyroid clonotypes expanded above 0.001. Ophthalmopathy got predicted by the model a median around 6.6 months before its onset.

V lost 0 bases, J lost 7 bases, and 24 bases lay in between. The CDR3 runs to 19 residues. Looked up from germline, CDR1 is SGHNT and CDR2 is YENEEA. This chain joins TRBV11-3 and TRBJ2-2, with a weak D call TRBD2 (6 bases). Sequencing was carried out using blood. This clonotype originated in a man in his forties or fifties with Graves' ophthalmopathy. The CDR3 DNA reads TGTGCCAGCAGCTTAGATAATGTGCCCGTCGGCCGGGGGAACGGGGAGCTGTTTTTT. Protein sequence: CASSLDNVPVGRGNGELFF. Drawing the rest from reference TRBV11-3 and TRBJ2-2, the complete variable domain is EAGVVQSPRYKIIEKKQPVAFWCNPISGHNTLYWYLQNLGQGPELLIRYENEEAVDDSQLPKDRFSAERLKGVDSTLKIQPAELGDSAVYLCASSLDNVPVGRGNGELFFGEGSRLTVL.